The rows below give T cell receptor beta chains drawn from one sample of a study of cytomegalovirus exposure and HLA in healthy donors. This table comes from immunoSEQ multiplex PCR, and its TCRdb copy is limited to in-frame clones, with some not included. The sample includes 130,000 to 150,000 clones, around 90% seen only once; the top ten take roughly 4.5%. Sequencing was carried out using PBMCs. The source of these receptors is a man aged 18 to 30 in good health and CMV-seropositive. The CDR3 runs from the conserved cysteine through the conserved F or W. A D gene is named only where the DNA matches it firmly. Expanded clones get a size class; other rows say once, few or many, or leave the size out.

J: TRBJ1-5; size: NA; V: TRBV11-2; D: NA; DNA: TGTGCCAGCCGCACGTCCCGGGACAACTGTAGCAATCAGCCCCAGCATTTT; CDR3: CASRTSRDNCSNQPQHF
J: TRBJ2-1; size: NA; V: TRBV5-4; D: TRBD2; DNA: TGTGCCAGCAGCCCCGGGGGGAGCGGGACCCCCGAGCAGTTCTTC; CDR3: CASSPGGSGTPEQFF
J: TRBJ1-2; size: NA; V: TRBV29-1; D: TRBD1; DNA: TGCAGCGTTGAAGCCTGGGGTGAGGGGGCCTCGAACTATGGCTACACCTTC; CDR3: CSVEAWGEGASNYGYTF
J: TRBJ2-7; size: NA; V: TRBV6-5; D: TRBD1; DNA: TGTGCCAGCAGTAAAACCGGGACAGGGTACCACGAGCAGTACTTC; CDR3: CASSKTGTGYHEQYF
J: TRBJ1-5; size: NA; V: TRBV2; D: NA; DNA: TGTGCCAGCAGTGAATCCCCCGGAATAGGGGGTCAGCCCCAGCATTTT; CDR3: CASSESPGIGGQPQHF
J: TRBJ1-2; size: NA; V: TRBV6-5; D: TRBD1; DNA: TGTGCCTCACGGACCCGACAGGGTGTATATGGCTACACCTTC; CDR3: CASRTRQGVYGYTF
J: TRBJ1-5; size: NA; V: TRBV6-1; D: TRBD1; DNA: TGTGCCAGCAAGTGGGGGCAGGGACAGCAGCCCCAGCATTTT; CDR3: CASKWGQGQQPQHF
J: TRBJ1-1; size: NA; V: TRBV27; D: NA; DNA: TGTGCCAGCAGTTTGCAGGGATCAAGGATAAGTGCCACTGAAGCTTTCTTT; CDR3: CASSLQGSRISATEAFF
J: TRBJ1-4; size: NA; V: TRBV6-5; D: TRBD1; DNA: TGTGCCAGCAGCCGCCGAGGACAGGCCAATGAAAAACTGTTTTTT; CDR3: CASSRRGQANEKLFF
J: TRBJ1-1; size: NA; V: TRBV5-8; D: NA; DNA: TGTGCCAGCAGCGTAGAGCGCTTAGGCACTGAAGCTTTCTTT; CDR3: CASSVERLGTEAFF
J: TRBJ1-5; size: NA; V: TRBV5-6; D: TRBD1; DNA: TGTGCCAGCAGCAGGAACAGGGGGAATCAGCCCCAGCATTTT; CDR3: CASSRNRGNQPQHF
J: TRBJ2-3; size: NA; V: TRBV30; D: NA; DNA: TGTGCCTGGGGTTCAGCAGGAACAGATACGCAGTATTTT; CDR3: CAWGSAGTDTQYF
J: TRBJ1-4; size: NA; V: TRBV6-5; D: NA; DNA: TGTGCCAGCAGTTCCTACCGATCAACTAATGAAAAACTGTTTTTT; CDR3: CASSSYRSTNEKLFF
J: TRBJ1-4; size: NA; V: TRBV5-6; D: NA; DNA: TGTGCCAGCAGCTGGGAGAGGAATGAAAAACTGTTTTTT; CDR3: CASSWERNEKLFF
J: TRBJ1-6; size: NA; V: TRBV27; D: NA; DNA: TGTGCCAGCAGTTTATCTACAGGGAACTATTCACCCCTCCACTTT; CDR3: CASSLSTGNYSPLHF
J: TRBJ1-1; size: NA; V: TRBV11-2; D: NA; DNA: TGTGCCAGCAGCTTAGGAGGAACGAACACTGAAGCTTTCTTT; CDR3: CASSLGGTNTEAFF
J: TRBJ2-3; size: NA; V: TRBV5-4; D: NA; DNA: TGTGCCAGCAGCTTGGTGAGAACAGATACGCAGTATTTT; CDR3: CASSLVRTDTQYF
J: TRBJ1-2; size: NA; V: TRBV5-1; D: TRBD1; DNA: TGCGCCAGCAGCCTTGACAGGGGAGGTGGCTACACCTTC; CDR3: CASSLDRGGGYTF
J: TRBJ2-2; size: NA; V: TRBV5-6; D: TRBD2; DNA: TGTGCCAGCAGCTTAGCGGGAAAAATAACCGGGGAGCTGTTTTTT; CDR3: CASSLAGKITGELFF
J: TRBJ1-3; size: NA; V: TRBV4-1; D: TRBD1; DNA: TGCGCCAGCAGGAGGGACAGGACTGCTGGAAACACCATATATTTT; CDR3: CASRRDRTAGNTIYF
J: TRBJ2-1; size: NA; V: TRBV7-2; D: NA; DNA: TGTGCCAGCAGCTTAGGACAGCCCGGGAATGAGCAGTTCTTC; CDR3: CASSLGQPGNEQFF
J: TRBJ1-4; size: NA; V: TRBV30; D: NA; DNA: TGTGCCTGGACGGCCCAGGGGTGGGAAAAACTGTTTTTT; CDR3: CAWTAQGWEKLFF
J: TRBJ1-1; size: NA; V: TRBV10-1; D: NA; DNA: TGCGCCAGCAGTCAGGGAGGGGCGGACACTGAAGCTTTCTTT; CDR3: CASSQGGADTEAFF
J: TRBJ2-7; size: NA; V: TRBV29-1; D: NA; DNA: TGCAGCGTGGGGGGACAGATAAGCTCCTACGAGCAGTACTTC; CDR3: CSVGGQISSYEQYF
J: TRBJ1-4; size: NA; V: TRBV6-1; D: TRBD1; DNA: TGTGCCAGCAGCGATTCGACAGGGGGCAATGAAAAACTGTTTTTT; CDR3: CASSDSTGGNEKLFF
J: TRBJ1-2; size: NA; V: TRBV4-2; D: NA; DNA: TGTGCCAGCAGCCAAGAAAGAGGGGAGGGGGATGGCTACACCTTC; CDR3: CASSQERGEGDGYTF
J: TRBJ2-1; size: NA; V: TRBV4-1; D: NA; DNA: TGCGCCAGCAGCCAAGATCCGGGCAGGGTTCACTACAATGAGCAGTTCTTC; CDR3: CASSQDPGRVHYNEQFF
J: TRBJ2-3; size: once; V: TRBV6-5; D: NA; DNA: TGTGCCAGCAGTTTCCCACTTGCAAATACGCAGTATTTT; CDR3: CASSFPLANTQYF
J: TRBJ2-7; size: NA; V: TRBV7-6; D: TRBD1; DNA: TGTGCCAGCAGCTTAGGGGACAGCGCTAACGAGCAGTACTTC; CDR3: CASSLGDSANEQYF
J: TRBJ1-1; size: NA; V: TRBV19; D: TRBD1; DNA: TGTGCCAGTAGAAAGAACCGGGACAGTAGCACTGAAGCTTTCTTT; CDR3: CASRKNRDSSTEAFF
J: TRBJ1-2; size: once; V: TRBV7-2; D: NA; DNA: TGTGCCAGCAGCAGAGAAGCGACGGTCTATGGCTACACCTTC; CDR3: CASSREATVYGYTF
J: TRBJ2-3; size: NA; V: TRBV29-1; D: TRBD1; DNA: TGCAGCGTTGATAGGGGGCGGAACTCAGATACGCAGTATTTT; CDR3: CSVDRGRNSDTQYF
J: TRBJ1-1; size: NA; V: TRBV29-1; D: NA; DNA: TGCAGCGTTGAAGATGAGGGAACTGAAGCTTTCTTT; CDR3: CSVEDEGTEAFF
J: TRBJ1-5; size: NA; V: TRBV6-1; D: NA; DNA: TGTGCCAGCGTGAGCACAGGGAGCAATCAGCCCCAGCATTTT; CDR3: CASVSTGSNQPQHF
J: TRBJ1-5; size: NA; V: TRBV6-1; D: NA; DNA: TGTGCCAGCAGTGAGGGGCGGGGAAATCGGGACAATCAGCCCCAGCATTTT; CDR3: CASSEGRGNRDNQPQHF
J: TRBJ1-1; size: NA; V: TRBV27; D: NA; DNA: TGTGCCAGCAGTTTTGGACAGCTGAACACTGAAGCTTTCTTT; CDR3: CASSFGQLNTEAFF
J: TRBJ1-5; size: once; V: TRBV19; D: TRBD1; DNA: TGTGCCAGTAGGAACACAGGGGCTAGCAATCAGCCCCAGCATTTT; CDR3: CASRNTGASNQPQHF
J: TRBJ1-2; size: NA; V: TRBV13; D: TRBD1; DNA: TGTGCCAGCAGGTCAACAGGGGCGAACTATGGCTACACCTTC; CDR3: CASRSTGANYGYTF
J: TRBJ1-1; size: NA; V: TRBV5-6; D: NA; DNA: TGTGCCAGCAGCTTCGACATGAACACTGAAGCTTTCTTT; CDR3: CASSFDMNTEAFF
J: TRBJ1-2; size: NA; V: TRBV7-9; D: NA; DNA: TGTGCCAGCAGCTTCGGGGGGCATGGCTACACCTTC; CDR3: CASSFGGHGYTF
J: TRBJ1-4; size: NA; V: TRBV30; D: TRBD1; DNA: TGTGCCTGGGGGGGCCGACAGGGCGGCAATGAAAAACTGTTTTTT; CDR3: CAWGGRQGGNEKLFF
J: TRBJ2-7; size: NA; V: TRBV27; D: NA; DNA: TGTGCCAGCAGAGAGCGTACCGAGCAGTACTTC; CDR3: CASRERTEQYF
J: TRBJ1-5; size: few; V: TRBV11-2; D: NA; DNA: TGTGCCAGCAGTCAGGGTGGTTCCCAGCCCCAGCATTTT; CDR3: CASSQGGSQPQHF
J: TRBJ2-3; size: NA; V: TRBV5-1; D: NA; DNA: TGCGCCAGCAGCTTACAACCAGATACGCAGTATTTT; CDR3: CASSLQPDTQYF